These 29 T cell receptor beta chains were sequenced from one sample in a study of blood T cell repertoires in COVID-19. Profiling relied on immunoSEQ multiplex PCR, and the TCRdb table lists in-frame clones only, not all of them. The sample lists 200,000 to 300,000 clones, more than 75% occurring once. Sequencing input: peripheral blood. The source of these receptors is a woman aged 60-75 years with COVID-19, enrolled during active disease.

This chain uses TRBV11-2 with TRBJ2-1; 8 nucleotides agree with TRBD2. V shed 0 bases, J shed 7 bases, and the junction held 2 bases outside the gene matches. Germline CDR1 and CDR2: SGHAT and FQNNGV. The CDR3 contains 14 residues. CDR3 nucleotides: TGTGCCAGCAGCTTAGAGGTAGCGGGGAATGAGCAGTTCTTC. Translation: CASSLEVAGNEQFF.

The V gene is TRBV7-3, the J gene TRBJ2-7; TRBD2 aligns across 10 bases. This CDR3 is built from 15 residues. Germline loops: CDR1 SGHTA, CDR2 FQGTGA. The junction had 8 bases not matched to a gene; V was cut back by 5 bases and J by 4 bases. CDR3 sequence reads: CASSLLAGGGYEQYF. CDR3 nucleotide sequence: TGTGCCAGCAGCCTTTTAGCGGGAGGAGGATACGAGCAGTACTTC.

The genes are TRBV6-6 and TRBJ1-3; possibly TRBD1 for D (5 bases). The CDR3 has 16 amino acids. The V end was cut by 5 bases, the J end by 1 base, with 15 bases between. CDR1 and CDR2 (germline): MNHNY, SVGAGI (reference sequence). The CDR3 DNA reads TGTGCCAGCAGTCTGAAAGTGGGGGGTTCTGGAAACACCATATATTTT. The encoded protein is CASSLKVGGSGNTIYF.

CDR3 sequence reads: CASSPYLQGEGYTF. CDR3 DNA: TGTGCCAGCAGTCCCTATCTACAGGGCGAGGGCTACACCTTC. The chain carries TRBV27 and TRBJ1-2, with D perhaps matching TRBD1 (6 bases). CDR1 and CDR2 (germline): MNHEY, SMNVEV (reference sequence). The CDR3 is 14 amino acids. V shed 5 bases and J shed 8 bases, with 18 bases lying between them.

The V gene is TRBV19, the J gene TRBJ1-5; maybe TRBD1 (5 bases). CDR1 is LNHDA, CDR2 SQIVND, per germline (reference sequence). Trimming pared 3 bases from V and 7 bases from J, leaving 16 bases between. The CDR3 covers 15 residues. The CDR3 coding sequence is TGTGCCAGTAGTATCGGAGGGGCGTACGAGCAGCCCCAGCATTTT. Translation gives CASSIGGAYEQPQHF. Based on the CDR3 plus reference TRBV19 and TRBJ1-5, the full variable domain is DGGITQSPKYLFRKEGQNVTLSCEQNLNHDAMYWYRQDPGQGLRLIYYSQIVNDFQKGDIAEGYSVSREKKESFPLTVTSAQKNPTAFYLCASSIGGAYEQPQHFGDGTRLSIL.

This rearrangement joins TRBV28 to TRBJ1-2; a possible D gene is TRBD1 (5 bases). This CDR3 spans 18 amino acids. Germline CDR1 reads MDHEN; CDR2 reads SYDVKM. The V end lost 6 bases, the J end lost 1 base, and 24 bases lay between the germline ends. CDR3 sequence (DNA): TGTGCCAGCAGGCCCCCTAAGGAGGGGCCCTACGATAACTATGGCTACACCTTC. Protein sequence: CASRPPKEGPYDNYGYTF.

The chain employs TRBV7-8 and TRBJ1-1; D is ambiguous. This CDR3 is 15 amino acids long. The germline V gene encodes CDR1 SGHVS and CDR2 FQNEAQ. Trimming took off 4 bases at V and 0 bases at J, with 12 bases between the two ends. The CDR3 reads CASSSYLGLNTEAFF. In nucleotides, the CDR3 is TGTGCCAGCAGCTCCTACCTGGGCCTGAACACTGAAGCTTTCTTT.

V and J are TRBV28 and TRBJ1-2; D gene ambiguous. V gave up 7 bases and J gave up 8 bases, with 11 bases separating them. From germline, CDR1 is MDHEN and CDR2 SYDVKM. This CDR3 has 11 amino acids. In DNA form, the CDR3 reads TGTGCCAGCATCGGTTCGTACGGCTACACCTTC. Its translation: CASIGSYGYTF.

The chain joins TRBV6-5 to TRBJ1-4; 8 bases map to TRBD1. The germline V gene encodes CDR1 MNHEY and CDR2 SVGAGI. The CDR3 covers 13 residues. V lost 6 bases and J lost 5; bases outside the gene matches: 2. The CDR3 DNA reads TGTGCCAGCAGCCGGACAGGGAATGAAAAACTGTTTTTT. This encodes CASSRTGNEKLFF.

CDR3 bases: TGTGCCAGCAACGCCCGGGACAAAAGATCCCATGGCTACACCTTC. Amino acids: CASNARDKRSHGYTF. The chain combines TRBV2 with TRBJ1-2; D might be TRBD1 (6 bases). Germline CDR1 SNHLY, CDR2 FYNNEI. Between the trimmed V and J ends, which lost 7 bases and 6 bases, there was a span of 21 bases. The length of the CDR3 is 15 residues.

The rearrangement joins TRBV21-1 to TRBJ2-4; the DNA was not used to check the table's D call, TRBD1. TRBV21-1 is assigned pseudogene status. This CDR3 is built from 16 residues. The CDR3 nucleotides read TGTGCCAGCAGCACAGCCGGGACAGTAACTAAAAACATTCAGTACTTC. Protein: CASSTAGTVTKNIQYF.

The CDR3 region is CASSGTGVTEAFF. CDR3 nucleotides: TGTGCCAGTAGTGGGACAGGGGTTACTGAAGCTTTCTTT. The chain has TRBV19 and TRBJ1-1; 10 positions agree with TRBD1. The V gene end was trimmed by 5 bases and the J gene end by 5 bases; junction bases not matched to a gene: 2. The CDR3 runs to 13 residues. Germline V gene data show CDR1 as LNHDA and CDR2 as SQIVND (reference sequence).

The genes are TRBV7-3 and TRBJ1-2; a weak D match, TRBD1 (5 bases). CDR1 is SGHTA and CDR2 is FQGTGA in the germline V gene. The CDR3 consists of 14 residues. The V end was cut by 8 bases, the J end by 4 bases, with 17 bases between. The DNA for the CDR3 is TGTGCCAGCGCCGGGGGATCTTCGGTCTATGGCTACACCTTC. Translation gives CASAGGSSVYGYTF.

This clone was seen a few times. This chain joins TRBV30 and TRBJ1-3; 7 bases agree with TRBD1. The CDR3 sequence is 16 residues long. V lost 0 bases to trimming and J lost 0 bases; unmatched junction nucleotides: 5. The germline V gene has CDR1 GTSNPN and CDR2 SVGIG (reference sequence). The CDR3 region has the DNA TGTGCCTGGAGTGTAGGGGGCAGATACTCTGGAAACACCATATATTTT. Translated, it gives CAWSVGGRYSGNTIYF. Complete variable domain (other parts from reference TRBV30 and TRBJ1-3): SQTIHQWPATLVQPVGSPLSLECTVEGTSNPNLYWYRQAAGRGLQLLFYSVGIGQISSEVPQNLSASRPQDRQFILSSKKLLLSDSGFYLCAWSVGGRYSGNTIYFGEGSWLTVV.

The chain has TRBV11-3 and TRBJ2-3, with 14 bases aligning to TRBD2. Trimming took 5 bases from V and 5 from J; bases not matched to a gene: 6. The CDR3 is 16 residues long. CDR1 is SGHNT, CDR2 YENEEA, per germline. CDR3 sequence: CASSQGLAGELDTQYF. The CDR3 DNA reads TGTGCCAGCAGCCAGGGACTAGCGGGAGAATTAGATACGCAGTATTTT.

The chain carries TRBV3-1 (or the pseudogene TRBV3-2) and TRBJ2-1; 7 bases match TRBD2. V gave up 1 base and J gave up 8 bases; unmatched junction bases: 8. The germline CDR1 and CDR2 sequences are LGHDT and YNNKEL (reference sequence). CDR3 size: 15 residues. The CDR3 loop reads CASSQGRGSFDEQFF. CDR3 nucleotide sequence: TGTGCCAGCAGCCAAGGACGCGGGAGTTTCGATGAGCAGTTCTTC.

The rearrangement joins TRBV7-2 to TRBJ2-3; TRBD2 aligns across 12 bases. V gave up 3 bases and J gave up 7 bases; unmatched junction bases: 14. Germline CDR1 is SGHTA and CDR2 is FQGNSA. The CDR3 totals 18 residues. CDR3 sequence (DNA): TGTGCCAGCAGCTTCAGACTAGCGGGAGTTGGGACGTCACATACGCAGTATTTT. Translating gives CASSFRLAGVGTSHTQYF.

V is TRBV27 and J is TRBJ2-2; TRBD1 aligns across 7 bases. The CDR3 consists of 15 residues. V lost 6 bases and J lost 6; bases outside the gene matches: 10. Germline values: CDR1 MNHEY, CDR2 SMNVEV (reference sequence). CDR3 sequence: CASSPQGRVAGELFF. The DNA of the CDR3 is TGTGCCAGCAGCCCACAGGGGCGTGTGGCCGGGGAGCTGTTTTTT.

The genes are TRBV28 and TRBJ1-6; a possible D gene is TRBD1 (6 bases). The CDR3 totals 15 residues. Germline V gene sequence: CDR1 MDHEN, CDR2 SYDVKM. Trimming left V 5 bases short and J 7 bases short, with 15 bases between. The CDR3 DNA sequence: TGTGCCAGCAGTGCAACGGGCAGGGGAAATTCACCCCTCCACTTT. Protein product: CASSATGRGNSPLHF. Looking up the rest from reference TRBV28 and TRBJ1-6 gives the full variable domain: DVKVTQSSRYLVKRTGEKVFLECVQDMDHENMFWYRQDPGLGLRLIYFSYDVKMKEKGDIPEGYSVSREKKERFSLILESASTNQTSMYLCASSATGRGNSPLHFGNGTRLTVT.

DNA for the CDR3: TGTGCCAGCAGCTTAGACAGGGCGTCTGGTACTGAAGCTTTCTTT. Residues: CASSLDRASGTEAFF. This sequence joins TRBV7-2 and TRBJ1-1; D is possibly TRBD1 (6 bases). CDR1 and CDR2 from the germline V gene are SGHTA and FQGNSA. Trimming pared 1 base from V and 5 bases from J, leaving 14 bases between. The CDR3 consists of 15 residues.

The CDR3 protein is CASSIQGTGNTIYF. CDR3 sequence (DNA): TGTGCCAGTAGTATCCAGGGAACTGGAAACACCATATATTTT. This chain connects TRBV19 to TRBJ1-3; the D gene is possibly TRBD1 (5 bases). Germline V CDR1 and CDR2: LNHDA, SQIVND (reference sequence). Trimming cost V 3 bases and J 2 bases, with 8 bases left between them. The CDR3 loop spans 14 amino acids.

The chain has TRBV7-3 and TRBJ2-1; D is possibly TRBD2 (6 bases). The V end lost 3 bases, the J end lost 1 base, and 13 bases lay between the germline ends. The CDR3 runs to 16 residues. CDR1 and CDR2 from the germline V gene are SGHTA and FQGTGA. Written as DNA, the CDR3 is TGTGCCAGCAGCTTGGGGGGAGGCAAGTCCTACAATGAGCAGTTCTTC. This encodes CASSLGGGKSYNEQFF. Full variable domain (outside the CDR3, taken from reference TRBV7-3 and TRBJ2-1): GAGVSQTPSNKVTEKGKYVELRCDPISGHTALYWYRQSLGQGPEFLIYFQGTGAADDSGLPNDRFFAVRPEGSVSTLKIQRTERGDSAVYLCASSLGGGKSYNEQFFGPGTRLTVL.

The genes are TRBV24-1 and TRBJ2-2, with a tentative D call TRBD1 (7 bases). The germline CDR1 and CDR2 sequences are KGHDR and SFDVKD. The length of the CDR3 is 18 residues. The V end lost 12 bases, the J end lost 0 bases, and 25 bases lay between the germline ends. CDR3 in amino acids: CAAPYAGQLNANTGELFF. The CDR3 DNA follows: TGTGCCGCCCCTTATGCGGGACAGCTAAACGCGAACACCGGGGAGCTGTTTTTT.

This chain connects TRBV14 to TRBJ2-5; TRBD2 might be the D (5 bases). CDR1 and CDR2 (germline): SGHDN, FVKESK. V lost 0 bases and J lost 2, with 19 bases in between. This CDR3 region has 18 residues. Here the CDR3 reads CASSQDLRGSEWQETQYF. In DNA, the CDR3 is TGTGCCAGCAGCCAAGATCTCCGGGGTAGCGAATGGCAAGAGACCCAGTACTTC.

V and J are TRBV5-4 and TRBJ2-2; 9 positions match TRBD2. Germline assignment: CDR1 SGHNT and CDR2 YYREEE (reference sequence). The CDR3 sequence is 15 residues long. The J segment lost 6 bases and the V segment lost 4 bases, leaving 7 bases of the junction unmatched. CDR3 sequence: CASSPLAGRAGELFF. The CDR3 DNA is TGTGCCAGCAGCCCGCTAGCGGGAAGGGCCGGGGAGCTGTTTTTT.

This clone was detected only a few times. The V and J genes are TRBV7-2 and TRBJ1-1, with D unresolved. Trimming removed 5 bases at V and 0 bases at J, with 7 bases between. Germline CDR1 and CDR2: SGHTA and FQGNSA. This CDR3 is built from 13 residues. The CDR3 sequence is CASSTTVNTEAFF. CDR3 nucleotides: TGTGCCAGCAGCACAACAGTGAACACTGAAGCTTTCTTT. The entire variable domain, with the rest obtained from reference TRBV7-2 and TRBJ1-1, is as follows: GAGVSQSPSNKVTEKGKDVELRCDPISGHTALYWYRQSLGQGLEFLIYFQGNSAPDKSGLPSDRFSAERTGGSVSTLTIQRTQQEDSAVYLCASSTTVNTEAFFGQGTRLTVV.

V usage is TRBV28 and J usage is TRBJ1-5, with TRBD1 matching 9 bases. Losses at the gene ends were 5 bases for V and 5 bases for J; bases not matched to a gene: 7. This CDR3 spans 15 amino acids. Germline values: CDR1 MDHEN, CDR2 SYDVKM. The CDR3 nucleotides are TGTGCCAGCAGTCCCCGGACAGGGGTCCATCAGCCCCAGCATTTT. Its protein is CASSPRTGVHQPQHF.

This sequence joins TRBV19 and TRBJ1-5; 8 positions agree with TRBD1. The CDR3 spans 16 residues. Germline values: CDR1 LNHDA, CDR2 SQIVND (reference sequence). The V gene end was trimmed by 6 bases and the J gene end by 0 bases; junction bases not matched to a gene: 7. CDR3 loop: CASRGAQGVSNQPQHF. CDR3 sequence (DNA): TGTGCCAGTAGGGGAGCACAGGGGGTTAGCAATCAGCCCCAGCATTTT.

V gene TRBV5-8 combines with J gene TRBJ2-7, with a weak D call TRBD2 (6 bases). V lost 4 bases, J lost 7 bases, and 21 bases lay in between. The CDR3 contains 15 residues. The germline gives CDR1 SGHTS, CDR2 YDEGEE. The CDR3, as DNA: TGTGCCAGCAGCCCCCGGGAGCGGGCGGCGGGAGAGCAGTACTTC. Translated, it gives CASSPRERAAGEQYF. The complete variable domain, with remaining parts taken from reference TRBV5-8 and TRBJ2-7, reads EAGVTQSPTHLIKTRGQQATLRCSPISGHTSVYWYQQALGLGLQFLLWYDEGEERNRGNFPPRFSGRQFPNYSSELNVNALELEDSALYLCASSPRERAAGEQYFGPGTRLTVT.